This TCR beta chain was captured by sequencing in a study of blood T cell repertoires in COVID-19. Study in general: Acute and convalescent COVID-19 specimens originated in the United States, Italy and Spain. Sources were T cells, B-cell-depleted T cells, or PBMCs; the material itself was cDNA or gDNA.

The ends were cut back, 4 bases at V and 0 bases at J, with 12 bases in the middle. CDR3 length: 15 amino acids. CDR1 and CDR2 (germline): SGHRS, YFSETQ. Original methodology: From reference gene primer amplification, estimates of nucleated cell counts were derived. TCRdb's table, derived via immunoSEQ multiplex PCR, lists solely in-frame clones and lacks some. The V and J calls and the clone size are those of that table, but D and trimming were determined from the DNA. The sample consists of fewer than 500,000 clones, 86% of them appearing once. This clonotype originated in a woman in her 30s with active or convalescent COVID-19. The chain couples TRBV5-1 to TRBJ2-3, with D maybe TRBD1 (6 bases). The sample comprised peripheral blood. Written as DNA, the CDR3 is TGCGCCAGCAGCGTAACAGGGACCAGCACAGATACGCAGTATTTT. This gives the protein CASSVTGTSTDTQYF.